The T cell receptor beta chain described here comes from a study of blood T cell repertoires in COVID-19 (dated by TCRdb to 2018 to 2020). Concerning the study at large: The collaborator samples originated in the United States, Italy and Spain and spanned the acute and convalescent phases of COVID-19. Deeply sampled blood TCRbeta repertoires from subjects exposed to, actively infected with, or recovered from COVID-19 were included in the dataset. The material from the prospective study consisted of cDNA or gDNA derived from T cells, B-cell-depleted T cells, or PBMCs. The samples were drawn from the first 160 participants of the ongoing ImmuneRACE study and from 1,254 subjects provided by 6 global collaborators. Sample metadata almost always included a de-identified subject ID, COVID-19 status, age in years and sex. Where available, HLA class I and class II types were taken from metadata supplied by the sample provider and were not determined by assay-based typing. The repertoires were made available in a free public database intended to serve as a resource for research on the immune response to SARS-CoV-2.

Collaborating institutions collected whole blood in K2EDTA tubes following their own protocols. Collaborator samples were shipped for TCRbeta analysis as frozen whole blood, isolated PBMCs, or DNA extracted from either sample type. Study-wide conclusions, independent of this receptor: The amount of clinical and demographic metadata varied by source and participant and was provided uncurated.

V has 4 bases trimmed and J has 2 bases trimmed; junction bases matching no gene number 3. The CDR3 runs 13 residues from the cysteine to the phenylalanine. Only the CDR3 DNA stays, 39 bases, in frame from base 1. CDR1 is given as SGHRS and CDR2 as YFSETQ, both from the germline V gene. On this clone: Its target antigen remains unknown. There are no base qualities to consult, and no much larger clone falls within one base.

TCRbeta CDR3 regions were amplified from genomic DNA by means of the immunoSEQ Assay, a bias-controlled multiplex PCR. The original pipeline was this. Within the assay, amplification of reference gene primers was used to estimate how many nucleated cells each sample contained. Sequence reads were collapsed and filtered to measure the absolute abundance of every unique TCRbeta CDR3 rearrangement. For each sample, productive Simpson clonality was calculated as the square root of Simpson's diversity index across productive rearrangements. The table was pulled from immuneACCESS by TCRdb, which kept in-frame rearrangements only. Such tables lose some clones; where checked, under half of the loss comes from unresolved V genes, and the rest has no known cause. V and J calls and clone size are given by that table; D and trimming were obtained from the DNA. The sample has tens of thousands of clones on record, approximately 92% of them singletons. The ten largest clones add up to 15% to 20% of the sample.

The V and J genes are TRBV5-1 and TRBJ2-7; TRBD1 matches 7 bases in the middle. This receptor was identified in a man older than 75 with acute or convalescent COVID-19. The sequenced material came from peripheral blood. The nucleotide sequence reads TGCGCCAGCAGCATGGGACAGACCTACGAGCAGTACTTC. It codes for CASSMGQTYEQYF.